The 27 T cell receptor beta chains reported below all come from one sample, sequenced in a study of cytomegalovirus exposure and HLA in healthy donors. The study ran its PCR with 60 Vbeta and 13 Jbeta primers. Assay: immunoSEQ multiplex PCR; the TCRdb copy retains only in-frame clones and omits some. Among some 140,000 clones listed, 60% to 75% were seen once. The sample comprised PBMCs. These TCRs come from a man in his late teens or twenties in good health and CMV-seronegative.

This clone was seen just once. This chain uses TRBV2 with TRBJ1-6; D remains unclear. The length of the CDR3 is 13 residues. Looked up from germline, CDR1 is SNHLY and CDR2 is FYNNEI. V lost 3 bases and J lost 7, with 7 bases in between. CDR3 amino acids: CASSEGGNSPLHF. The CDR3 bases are TGTGCCAGCAGTGAGGGCGGGAATTCACCCCTCCACTTT.

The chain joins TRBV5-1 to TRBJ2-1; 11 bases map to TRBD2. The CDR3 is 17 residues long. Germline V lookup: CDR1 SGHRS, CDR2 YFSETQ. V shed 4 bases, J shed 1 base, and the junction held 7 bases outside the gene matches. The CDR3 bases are TGCGCCAGCAGCGATCGCCTAGCGGGGGGTTCCTACAATGAGCAGTTCTTC. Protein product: CASSDRLAGGSYNEQFF.

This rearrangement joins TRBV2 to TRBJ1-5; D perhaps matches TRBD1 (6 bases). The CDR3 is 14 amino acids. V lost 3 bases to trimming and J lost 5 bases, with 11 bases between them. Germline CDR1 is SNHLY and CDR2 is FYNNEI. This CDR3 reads CASSDLRGHQPQHF. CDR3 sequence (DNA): TGTGCCAGCAGTGACCTCAGGGGCCATCAGCCCCAGCATTTT.

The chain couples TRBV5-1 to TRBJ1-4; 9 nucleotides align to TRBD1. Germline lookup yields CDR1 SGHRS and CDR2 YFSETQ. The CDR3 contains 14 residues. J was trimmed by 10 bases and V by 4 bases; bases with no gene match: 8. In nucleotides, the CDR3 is TGCGCCAGCAGCGCTGGGACAGGGAGCGCAAAACTGTTTTTT. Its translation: CASSAGTGSAKLFF. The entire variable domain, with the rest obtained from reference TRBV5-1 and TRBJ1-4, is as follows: KAGVTQTPRYLIKTRGQQVTLSCSPISGHRSVSWYQQTPGQGLQFLFEYFSETQRNKGNFPGRFSGRQFSNSRSEMNVSTLELGDSALYLCASSAGTGSAKLFFGSGTQLSVL.

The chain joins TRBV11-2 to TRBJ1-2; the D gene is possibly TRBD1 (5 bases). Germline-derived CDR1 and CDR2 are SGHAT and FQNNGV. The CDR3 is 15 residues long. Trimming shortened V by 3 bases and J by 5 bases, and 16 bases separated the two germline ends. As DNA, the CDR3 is TGTGCCAGCAGCTTGGACGGTGGGGGGTATTATGGCTACACCTTC. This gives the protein CASSLDGGGYYGYTF.

This chain's CDR3 is CASSRLAEKYF. The CDR3 nucleotides read TGTGCCAGCAGTAGACTAGCGGAAAAGTACTTC. J is TRBJ2-7 and V is TRBV2, with 9 nucleotides matching TRBD2. Germline V CDR1 and CDR2: SNHLY, FYNNEI. The CDR3 covers 11 residues. J lost 11 bases, V lost 5 bases, and 4 bases had no gene match.

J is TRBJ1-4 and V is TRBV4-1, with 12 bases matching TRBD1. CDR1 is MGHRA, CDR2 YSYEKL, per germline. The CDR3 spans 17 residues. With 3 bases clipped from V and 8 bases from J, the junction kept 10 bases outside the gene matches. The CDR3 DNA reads TGCGCCAGCAGCCACCCGGGACAGGGGGCAATACGGGAAAAACTGTTTTTT. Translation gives CASSHPGQGAIREKLFF.

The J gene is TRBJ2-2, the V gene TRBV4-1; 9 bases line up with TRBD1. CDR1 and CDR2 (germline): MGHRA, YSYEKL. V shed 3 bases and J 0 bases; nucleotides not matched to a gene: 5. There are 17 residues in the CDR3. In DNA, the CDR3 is TGCGCCAGCAGCCACCGGCGACAGGGGGCGAACACCGGGGAGCTGTTTTTT. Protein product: CASSHRRQGANTGELFF.

CDR3 bases: TGTGCCAGCCGGACAGGGCAAATTAAACTCAATCAGCCCCAGCATTTT. This sequence encodes CASRTGQIKLNQPQHF. This rearrangement joins TRBV19 to TRBJ1-5; 8 positions agree with TRBD1. The CDR3 contains 16 residues. Germline values: CDR1 LNHDA, CDR2 SQIVND (reference sequence). The J segment lost 3 bases and the V segment lost 9 bases, leaving 13 bases of the junction unmatched.

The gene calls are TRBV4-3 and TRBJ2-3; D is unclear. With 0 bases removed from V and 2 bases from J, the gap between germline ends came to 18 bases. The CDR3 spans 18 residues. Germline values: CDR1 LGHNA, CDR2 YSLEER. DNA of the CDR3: TGCGCCAGCAGCCAAGATATTGTCTCCAGGTCTCCCACAGATACGCAGTATTTT. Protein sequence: CASSQDIVSRSPTDTQYF.

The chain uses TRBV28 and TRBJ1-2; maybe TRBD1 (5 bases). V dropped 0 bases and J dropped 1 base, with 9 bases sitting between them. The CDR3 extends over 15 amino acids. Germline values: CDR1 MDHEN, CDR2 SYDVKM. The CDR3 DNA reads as TGTGCCAGCAGTTTATGGACAGTGCATAACTATGGCTACACCTTC. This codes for CASSLWTVHNYGYTF.

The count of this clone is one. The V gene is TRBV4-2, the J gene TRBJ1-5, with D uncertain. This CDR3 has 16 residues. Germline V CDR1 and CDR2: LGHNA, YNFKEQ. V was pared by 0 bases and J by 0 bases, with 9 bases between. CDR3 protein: CASSQDWSHSNQPQHF. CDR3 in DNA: TGTGCCAGCAGCCAAGATTGGAGCCATAGCAATCAGCCCCAGCATTTT.

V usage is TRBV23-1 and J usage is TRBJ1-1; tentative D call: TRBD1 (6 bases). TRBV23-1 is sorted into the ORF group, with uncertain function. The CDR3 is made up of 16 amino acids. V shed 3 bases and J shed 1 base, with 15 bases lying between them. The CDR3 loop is CASSQSGEGQNTEAFF. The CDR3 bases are TGCGCCAGCAGTCAGTCAGGGGAAGGCCAGAACACTGAAGCTTTCTTT.

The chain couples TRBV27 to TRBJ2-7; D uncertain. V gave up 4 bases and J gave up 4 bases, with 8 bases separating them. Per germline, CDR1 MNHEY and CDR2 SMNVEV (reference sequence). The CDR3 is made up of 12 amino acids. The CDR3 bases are TGTGCCAGCAGTTCTTGGCAGTACGAGCAGTACTTC. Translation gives CASSSWQYEQYF.

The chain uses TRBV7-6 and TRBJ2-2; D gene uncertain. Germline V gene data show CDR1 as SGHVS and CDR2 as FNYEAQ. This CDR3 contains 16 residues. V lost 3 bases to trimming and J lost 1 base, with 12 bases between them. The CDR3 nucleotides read TGTGCCAGCAGCTTCCTGCTCGGAGAGAACACCGGGGAGCTGTTTTTT. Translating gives CASSFLLGENTGELFF.

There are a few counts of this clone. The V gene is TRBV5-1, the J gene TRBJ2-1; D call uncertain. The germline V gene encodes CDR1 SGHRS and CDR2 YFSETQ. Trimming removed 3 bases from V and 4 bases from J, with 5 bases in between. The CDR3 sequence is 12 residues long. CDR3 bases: TGCGCCAGCAGCTCCCTATACAATGAGCAGTTCTTC. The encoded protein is CASSSLYNEQFF.

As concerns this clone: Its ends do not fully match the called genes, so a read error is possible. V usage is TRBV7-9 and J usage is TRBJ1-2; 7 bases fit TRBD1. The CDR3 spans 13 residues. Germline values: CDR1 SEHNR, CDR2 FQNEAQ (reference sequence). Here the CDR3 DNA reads TGTTCCAGCAGCGAAGGGACAGTCTATGGCTACACCTTC. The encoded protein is CSSSEGTVYGYTF.

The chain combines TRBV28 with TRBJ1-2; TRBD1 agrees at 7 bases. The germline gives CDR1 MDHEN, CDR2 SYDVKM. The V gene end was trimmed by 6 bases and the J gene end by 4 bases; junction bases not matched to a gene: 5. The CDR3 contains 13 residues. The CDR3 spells CASSLTGFYGYTF. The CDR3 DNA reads TGTGCCAGCAGCCTGACAGGGTTCTATGGCTACACCTTC.

The CDR3 bases are TGTGCCTGGAGTCTATTCGAGCCGGGGGAGACTGAAGCTTTCTTT. Its translation is CAWSLFEPGETEAFF. J is TRBJ1-1 and V is TRBV30; perhaps TRBD1 as D (5 bases). Between the trimmed V and J ends, which lost 2 bases and 5 bases, there was a span of 18 bases. There are 15 residues in the CDR3. CDR1 and CDR2 (germline): GTSNPN, SVGIG (reference sequence).

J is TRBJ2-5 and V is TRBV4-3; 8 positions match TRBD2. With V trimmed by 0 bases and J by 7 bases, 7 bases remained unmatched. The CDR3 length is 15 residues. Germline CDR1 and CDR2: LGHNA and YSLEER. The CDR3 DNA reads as TGCGCCAGCAGCCAAGAGGGGGGACTAGTAGGGACCCAGTACTTC. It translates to CASSQEGGLVGTQYF.

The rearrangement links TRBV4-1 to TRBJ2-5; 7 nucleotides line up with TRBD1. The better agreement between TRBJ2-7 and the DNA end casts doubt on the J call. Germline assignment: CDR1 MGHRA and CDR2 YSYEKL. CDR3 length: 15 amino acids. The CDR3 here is CASSQQTGPHYEQYF. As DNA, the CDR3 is TGCGCCAGCAGCCAACAGACAGGGCCCCACTACGAGCAGTACTTC.

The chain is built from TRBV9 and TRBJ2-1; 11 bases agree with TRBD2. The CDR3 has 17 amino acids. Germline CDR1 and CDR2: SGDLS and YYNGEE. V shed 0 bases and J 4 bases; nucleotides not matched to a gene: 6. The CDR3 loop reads CASSVDTSGGIYNEQFF. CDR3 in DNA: TGTGCCAGCAGCGTAGACACTAGCGGGGGAATTTACAATGAGCAGTTCTTC.

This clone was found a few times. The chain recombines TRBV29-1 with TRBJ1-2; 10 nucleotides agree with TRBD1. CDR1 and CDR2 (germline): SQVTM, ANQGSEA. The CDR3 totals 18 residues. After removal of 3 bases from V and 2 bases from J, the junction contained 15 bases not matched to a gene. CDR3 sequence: CSVDDPRRQGAINYGYTF. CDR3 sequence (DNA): TGCAGCGTTGATGACCCCCGGCGACAGGGGGCAATAAACTATGGCTACACCTTC.

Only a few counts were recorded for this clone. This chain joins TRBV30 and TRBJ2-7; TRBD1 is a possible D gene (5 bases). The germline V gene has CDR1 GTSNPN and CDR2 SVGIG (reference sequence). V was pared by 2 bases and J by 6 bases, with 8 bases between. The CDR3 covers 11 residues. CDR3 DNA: TGTGCCTGGAGTAAGGGGCCCGAGCAGTACTTC. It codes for CAWSKGPEQYF. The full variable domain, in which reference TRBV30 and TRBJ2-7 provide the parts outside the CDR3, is SQTIHQWPATLVQPVGSPLSLECTVEGTSNPNLYWYRQAAGRGLQLLFYSVGIGQISSEVPQNLSASRPQDRQFILSSKKLLLSDSGFYLCAWSKGPEQYFGPGTRLTVT.

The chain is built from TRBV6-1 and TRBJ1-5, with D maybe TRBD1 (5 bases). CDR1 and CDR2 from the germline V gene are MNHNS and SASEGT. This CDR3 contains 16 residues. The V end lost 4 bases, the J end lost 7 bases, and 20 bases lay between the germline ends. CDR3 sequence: CASSGGVGEGGQPQHF. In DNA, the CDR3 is TGTGCCAGCAGTGGAGGGGTGGGGGAGGGAGGACAGCCCCAGCATTTT.

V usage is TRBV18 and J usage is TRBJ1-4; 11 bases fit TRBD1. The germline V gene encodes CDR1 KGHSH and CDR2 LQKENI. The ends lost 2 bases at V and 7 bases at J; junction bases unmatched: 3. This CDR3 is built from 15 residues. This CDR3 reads CASSPGTGGSEKLFF. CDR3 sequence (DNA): TGTGCCAGCTCACCAGGGACAGGGGGGAGTGAAAAACTGTTTTTT.

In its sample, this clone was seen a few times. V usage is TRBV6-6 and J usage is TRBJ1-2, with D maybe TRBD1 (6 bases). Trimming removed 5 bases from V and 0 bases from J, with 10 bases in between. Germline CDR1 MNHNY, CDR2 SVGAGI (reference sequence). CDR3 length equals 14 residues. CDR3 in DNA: TGTGCCAGCAGTAGGACAGAACCTAACTATGGCTACACCTTC. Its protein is CASSRTEPNYGYTF.